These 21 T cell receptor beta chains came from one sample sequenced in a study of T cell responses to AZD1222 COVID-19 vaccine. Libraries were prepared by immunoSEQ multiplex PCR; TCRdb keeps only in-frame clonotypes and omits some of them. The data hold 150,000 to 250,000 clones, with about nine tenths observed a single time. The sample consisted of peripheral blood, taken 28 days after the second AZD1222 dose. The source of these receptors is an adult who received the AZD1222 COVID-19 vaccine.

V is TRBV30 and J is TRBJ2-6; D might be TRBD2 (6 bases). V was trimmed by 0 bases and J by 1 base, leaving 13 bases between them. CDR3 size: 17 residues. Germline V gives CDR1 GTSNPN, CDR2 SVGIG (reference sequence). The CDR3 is CAWSVLGGVSGANVLTF. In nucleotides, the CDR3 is TGTGCCTGGAGTGTACTGGGGGGAGTATCTGGGGCCAACGTCCTGACTTTC.

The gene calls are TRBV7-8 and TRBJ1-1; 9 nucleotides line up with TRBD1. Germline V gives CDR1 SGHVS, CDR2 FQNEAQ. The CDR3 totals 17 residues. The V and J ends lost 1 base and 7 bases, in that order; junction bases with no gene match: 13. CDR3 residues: CASSLGVGTGFLIEAFF. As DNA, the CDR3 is TGTGCCAGCAGCTTAGGGGTGGGGACAGGGTTCCTTATTGAAGCTTTCTTT.

The CDR3 nucleotides read TGTGCCAGCAGCTCCCCCGGACGGAACACTGAAGCTTTCTTT. Amino acid sequence: CASSSPGRNTEAFF. The rearrangement links TRBV5-4 to TRBJ1-1; D gene uncertain. The CDR3 extends over 14 amino acids. Germline assignment: CDR1 SGHNT and CDR2 YYREEE (reference sequence). Trimming took off 3 bases at V and 1 base at J, with 10 bases between the two ends.

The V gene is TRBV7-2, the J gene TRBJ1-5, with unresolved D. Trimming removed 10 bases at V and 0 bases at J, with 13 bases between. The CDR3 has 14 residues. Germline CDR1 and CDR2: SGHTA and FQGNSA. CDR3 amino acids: CATTDSSSNQPQHF. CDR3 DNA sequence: TGTGCCACTACGGACTCCAGTAGCAATCAGCCCCAGCATTTT.

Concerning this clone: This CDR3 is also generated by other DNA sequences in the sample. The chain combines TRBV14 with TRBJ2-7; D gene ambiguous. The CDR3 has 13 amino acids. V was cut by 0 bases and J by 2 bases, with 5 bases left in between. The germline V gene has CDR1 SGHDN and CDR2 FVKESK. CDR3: CASSQDLAYEQYF. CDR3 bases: TGTGCCAGCAGCCAAGATCTAGCCTACGAGCAGTACTTC.

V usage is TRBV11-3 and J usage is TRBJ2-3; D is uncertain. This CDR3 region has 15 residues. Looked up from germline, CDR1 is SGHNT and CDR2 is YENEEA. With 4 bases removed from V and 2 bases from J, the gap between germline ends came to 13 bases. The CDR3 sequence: CASSSPGAPTDTQYF. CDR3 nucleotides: TGTGCCAGCAGCTCCCCCGGTGCCCCCACAGATACGCAGTATTTT. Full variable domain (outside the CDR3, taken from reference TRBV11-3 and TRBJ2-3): EAGVVQSPRYKIIEKKQPVAFWCNPISGHNTLYWYLQNLGQGPELLIRYENEEAVDDSQLPKDRFSAERLKGVDSTLKIQPAELGDSAVYLCASSSPGAPTDTQYFGPGTRLTVL.

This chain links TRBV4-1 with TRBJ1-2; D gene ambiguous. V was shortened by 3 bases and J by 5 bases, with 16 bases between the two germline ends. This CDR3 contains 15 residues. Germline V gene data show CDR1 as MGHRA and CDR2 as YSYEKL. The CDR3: CASSQFEGVRYGYTF. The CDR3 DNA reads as TGCGCCAGCAGCCAGTTCGAGGGCGTTAGGTATGGCTACACCTTC.

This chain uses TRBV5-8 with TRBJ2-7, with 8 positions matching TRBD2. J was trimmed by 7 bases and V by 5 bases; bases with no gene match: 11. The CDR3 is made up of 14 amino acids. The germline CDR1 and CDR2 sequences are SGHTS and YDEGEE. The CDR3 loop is CASRQRGSFGEQYF. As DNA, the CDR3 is TGTGCCAGCAGGCAGCGGGGGTCCTTCGGGGAGCAGTACTTC. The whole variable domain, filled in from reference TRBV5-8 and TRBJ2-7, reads EAGVTQSPTHLIKTRGQQATLRCSPISGHTSVYWYQQALGLGLQFLLWYDEGEERNRGNFPPRFSGRQFPNYSSELNVNALELEDSALYLCASRQRGSFGEQYFGPGTRLTVT.

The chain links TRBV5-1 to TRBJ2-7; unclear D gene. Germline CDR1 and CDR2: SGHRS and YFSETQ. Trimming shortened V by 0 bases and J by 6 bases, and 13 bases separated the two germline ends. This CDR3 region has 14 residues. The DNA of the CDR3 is TGCGCCAGCAGCTTGGAAGGTCTTCCAAGCGAGCAGTACTTC. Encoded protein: CASSLEGLPSEQYF.

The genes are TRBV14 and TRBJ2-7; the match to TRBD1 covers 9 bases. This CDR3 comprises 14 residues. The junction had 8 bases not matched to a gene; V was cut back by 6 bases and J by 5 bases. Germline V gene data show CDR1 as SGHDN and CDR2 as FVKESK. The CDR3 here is CASRGGTGLNEQYF. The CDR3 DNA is TGTGCCAGCAGAGGGGGGACAGGGCTGAACGAGCAGTACTTC.

The CDR3 coding sequence is TGTGCCAGCAGTCGACTGAGCTCTGGAAACACCATATATTTT. As protein: CASSRLSSGNTIYF. The chain is built from TRBV6-2 or TRBV6-3 and TRBJ1-3; D gene uncertain. Deletions cut 5 bases from V and 0 bases from J, with 8 bases between. CDR3 length: 14 amino acids. Germline V gene sequence: CDR1 MNHEY, CDR2 SVGEGT.

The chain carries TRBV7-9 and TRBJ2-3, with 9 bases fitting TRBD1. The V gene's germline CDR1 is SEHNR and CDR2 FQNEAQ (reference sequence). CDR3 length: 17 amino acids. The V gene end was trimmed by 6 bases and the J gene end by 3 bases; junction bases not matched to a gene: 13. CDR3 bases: TGTGCCAGCAGGCATCCGGGACAGGGAGATATTACAGATACGCAGTATTTT. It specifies CASRHPGQGDITDTQYF.

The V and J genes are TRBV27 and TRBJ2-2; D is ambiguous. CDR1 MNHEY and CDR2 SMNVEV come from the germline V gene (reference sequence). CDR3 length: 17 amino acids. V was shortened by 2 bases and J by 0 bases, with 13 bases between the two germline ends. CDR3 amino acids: CASSLIFPTANTGELFF. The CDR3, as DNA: TGTGCCAGCAGTTTAATATTCCCAACCGCGAACACCGGGGAGCTGTTTTTT.

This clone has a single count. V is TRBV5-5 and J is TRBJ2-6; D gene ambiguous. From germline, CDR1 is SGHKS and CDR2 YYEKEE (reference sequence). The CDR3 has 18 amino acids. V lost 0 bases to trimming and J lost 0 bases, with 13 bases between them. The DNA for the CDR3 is TGTGCCAGCAGCTTGGTTGCGGAGTCCAGCTCTGGGGCCAACGTCCTGACTTTC. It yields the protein CASSLVAESSSGANVLTF.

The CDR3 reads CASSESESGRVNEQYF. The CDR3 coding sequence is TGCGCCAGCAGTGAGTCCGAGAGCGGGAGGGTAAACGAGCAGTACTTC. This chain uses TRBV10-1 with TRBJ2-7; 10 positions match TRBD2. This CDR3 spans 16 amino acids. J gave up 5 bases and V 0 bases, and 7 bases lay outside the gene matches. Germline V gene data show CDR1 as WNHNN and CDR2 as SYGVQD (reference sequence).

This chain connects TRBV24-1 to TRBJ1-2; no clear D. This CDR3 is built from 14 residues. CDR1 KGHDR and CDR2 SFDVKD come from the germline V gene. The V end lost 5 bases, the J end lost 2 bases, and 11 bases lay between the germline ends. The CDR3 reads CATSGTTKNYGYTF. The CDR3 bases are TGTGCCACCAGTGGGACGACAAAGAACTATGGCTACACCTTC.

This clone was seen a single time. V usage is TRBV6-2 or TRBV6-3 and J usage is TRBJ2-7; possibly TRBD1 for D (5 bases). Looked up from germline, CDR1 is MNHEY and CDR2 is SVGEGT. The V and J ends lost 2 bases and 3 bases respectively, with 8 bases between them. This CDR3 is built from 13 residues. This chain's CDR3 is CASSYDSYYEQYF. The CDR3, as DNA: TGTGCCAGCAGTTACGACAGCTACTACGAGCAGTACTTC.

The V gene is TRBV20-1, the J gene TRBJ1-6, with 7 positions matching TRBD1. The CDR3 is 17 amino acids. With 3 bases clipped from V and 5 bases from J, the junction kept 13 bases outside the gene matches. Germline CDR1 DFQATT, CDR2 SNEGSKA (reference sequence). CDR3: CSASPPGQPLNNSPLHF. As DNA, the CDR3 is TGCAGTGCTAGTCCCCCGGGACAGCCACTAAATAATTCACCCCTCCACTTT.

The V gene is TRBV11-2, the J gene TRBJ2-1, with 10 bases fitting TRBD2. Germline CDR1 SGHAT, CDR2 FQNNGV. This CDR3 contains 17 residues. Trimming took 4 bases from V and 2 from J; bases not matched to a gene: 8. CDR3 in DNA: TGTGCCAGCAGCTGGGTGCTAGCGGGAGATCCCTACAATGAGCAGTTCTTC. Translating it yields CASSWVLAGDPYNEQFF. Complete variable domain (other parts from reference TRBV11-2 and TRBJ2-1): EAGVAQSPRYKIIEKRQSVAFWCNPISGHATLYWYQQILGQGPKLLIQFQNNGVVDDSQLPKDRFSAERLKGVDSTLKIQPAKLEDSAVYLCASSWVLAGDPYNEQFFGPGTRLTVL.

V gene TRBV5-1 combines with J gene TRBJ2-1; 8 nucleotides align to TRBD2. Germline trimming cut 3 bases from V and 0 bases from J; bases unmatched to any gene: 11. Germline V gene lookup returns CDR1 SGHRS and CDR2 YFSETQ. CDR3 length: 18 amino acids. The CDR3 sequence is CASSSPPASGRSYNEQFF. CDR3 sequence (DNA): TGCGCCAGCAGCTCCCCACCCGCTAGCGGGCGCTCCTACAATGAGCAGTTCTTC.

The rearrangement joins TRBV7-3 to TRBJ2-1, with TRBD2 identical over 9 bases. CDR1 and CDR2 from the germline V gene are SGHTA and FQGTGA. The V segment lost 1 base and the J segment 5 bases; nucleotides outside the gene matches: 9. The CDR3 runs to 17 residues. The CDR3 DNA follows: TGTGCCAGCAGCTTAAGTGGTTGGCGGGAGGGGGACAATGAGCAGTTCTTC. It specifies CASSLSGWREGDNEQFF.